Detailed here is one TCR beta chain. Its matching antigen is unknown. TCRdb keeps only in-frame clones here, not all; method: immunoSEQ multiplex PCR. The table records about 140,000 clones, approximately 83% of them present only once. This record comes from a study of T cell responses to AZD1222 COVID-19 vaccine. Points from the study as a whole: Spike was spanned by vaccine-associated CD4 TCRs, with dominance at 160-218 and 743-854. Reportedly, nearly half of unique spike TCRs recognized epitopes outside B.1.351/B.1.1.7 mutations. Just 5 to 7 people given AZD1222 tested seropositive at baseline.

CDR1 and CDR2 (germline): LNHDA, SQIVND (reference sequence). CDR3 size: 15 residues. V was trimmed by 3 bases and J by 4 bases, leaving 13 bases between them. The sequencing here drew on peripheral blood, taken on day 0 of AZD1222 vaccination. The chain uses TRBV19 and TRBJ1-5; D is unclear. This receptor was obtained from an adult in good health. In DNA form, the CDR3 reads TGTGCCAGTAGTATCGGTTGGCAGGTTAATCAGCCCCAGCATTTT. This sequence encodes CASSIGWQVNQPQHF.